Sequencing of this TCR beta chain was carried out in a study of quantifying T cell responses using KT2 cells. For the study at large: cDNA was made from DNase-treated RNA using alpha and beta constant primers. The T4 ligation step was estimated to exceed 8% efficiency under optimum conditions. The second PCR ran as a qPCR until a predetermined fluorescence threshold was reached.

The sample is PBMC spiked with counted cells of clone KT2. Study-level results: Detection of KT2 sequences held at the lowest tested level, about one cell per 100,000 PBMC.

A single-stranded UMI oligo with SP2 sequence was ligated to cDNA 3' ends. First-round PCR used approximately 4 cycles and beta primers RC1.1 and RC1.2 covering TRBC1 and TRBC2. TCRdb re-called the UMI-ligation and nested PCR reads with MiXCR, one entry per CDR3 protein. This table has about 30,000 distinct CDR3 sequences, approximately 7% appearing once. This clonotype was seen at least ten times. Its cognate antigen is unknown. Material for sequencing was PBMCs spiked with cells of the T cell clone KT2. The TCR sequence derives from a human donor.

CDR3 sequence (DNA): TGTGCCAGCAGTGAAATAACTAGACTGGCAGTAGATACGCAGTATTTT. Translation gives CASSEITRLAVDTQYF. The chain uses TRBV6-1 and TRBJ2-3; a possible D gene is TRBD2 (5 bases). The CDR3 runs 16 residues. Trimming removed 2 bases at V and 5 bases at J, with 17 bases between. Germline CDR1 reads MNHNS; CDR2 reads SASEGT.